The present TCR beta chain was sequenced within a study of blood T cell repertoires in COVID-19. About the research overall: PBMCs, B-cell-depleted T cells, or T cells were the source of the cDNA or gDNA that made up the material.

CDR1 and CDR2 (germline): SGHAT, FQNNGV. The CDR3 covers 15 residues. The junction had 5 bases not matched to a gene; V was cut back by 2 bases and J by 2 bases. Libraries were prepared by immunoSEQ multiplex PCR; TCRdb keeps only in-frame clonotypes and omits some of them. The sample includes about 38,000 clones, 84% seen only once; the top ten take 1.5% to 2%. The J gene is TRBJ1-2, the V gene TRBV11-2; 7 nucleotides match TRBD1. Sequencing was performed on peripheral blood. This receptor was taken from a man aged 55 to 70 with COVID-19, enrolled during active disease. The CDR3 reads CASSLTGAGNYGYTF. DNA for the CDR3: TGTGCCAGCAGCTTAACAGGGGCCGGGAACTATGGCTACACCTTC.